The entry that follows covers one TCR beta chain sequence. This sample was included in a study of blood T cell repertoires in COVID-19. Study background: Specimens from acute and convalescent COVID-19 originated in the United States, Italy and Spain.

V lost 2 bases and J 4 bases, leaving 14 bases between the germline ends. The CDR3 totals 15 residues. Germline V CDR1 and CDR2: LGHNA, YSLEER. Original handling: Estimation of nucleated cell counts relied on the amplification of reference gene primers. Only in-frame clones appear in the TCRdb table, and some are missing; sequencing was by immunoSEQ multiplex PCR. V, J and clone size derive from that table, while D and trimming were established from the DNA sequence. The sample has about 160,000 clones; around 90% are singletons. Sequenced sample: peripheral blood. V is TRBV4-3 and J is TRBJ2-5; a weak D match, TRBD1 (5 bases). This receptor was identified in a woman aged 55-75 years with active or convalescent COVID-19. CDR3 protein: CASSQSPEGVETQYF. In DNA, the CDR3 is TGCGCCAGCAGCCAATCACCCGAAGGGGTAGAGACCCAGTACTTC.